The sequence of this T cell receptor beta chain was determined in a study of T cells after yellow fever vaccination. The table lists this clonotype with many counts. Its antigen remains unidentified. General observations from the study: A secondary response was less intense yet reached its peak sooner, at day 5 versus 15.

CDR1 is MGHRA and CDR2 is YSYEKL in the germline V gene. Trimming stripped 2 bases from V and 6 bases from J, with 4 bases between. CDR3 length equals 12 residues. TCRdb redid the calling of the 5' RACE reads with MiXCR, one entry per CDR3 protein. The sample holds 160,000 or so distinct CDR3 sequences; about 7% are singletons and the top ten take approximately 2.5%. The specimen comprised CD4+ T cells sorted from PBMCs, sampled 5 to 6 days after the first yellow fever vaccination. This chain uses TRBV4-1 with TRBJ1-4; no clear D gene. The receptor was derived from a man between 18 and 35 years old who received the YFV17D yellow fever vaccine. CDR3 region: CASSQNDEKLFF. CDR3 nucleotide sequence: TGCGCCAGCAGCCAAAACGATGAAAAACTGTTTTTT.